These 16 T cell receptor beta chains originate from one sample sequenced in a study of vaccination and CD4 T cells after COVID-19. Cultured CD4+ T cell DNA was sequenced using the Oncomine TCR Beta short-read assay. One entry per CDR3 protein, called by TCRdb with MiXCR from the PCR reads. This sample yields 13,000 or so distinct CDR3 sequences, of which more than 35% are seen a single time; roughly 9.2% belongs to the top ten. The treatment here: approximately nine-day PBMC culture with coronavirus spike peptide pools or control peptides (ViraFEST assay). These receptors have no identified antigens. The sequences come from CD4+ T cells from blood, cultured in vitro, collected after SARS-CoV-2 vaccination. These receptors came from a human donor who had recovered from COVID-19.

The rearrangement uses TRBV7-2 and TRBJ1-2; 8 positions match TRBD1. Per germline, CDR1 SGHTA and CDR2 FQGNSA. The V segment lost 2 bases and the J segment 6 bases; nucleotides outside the gene matches: 5. This CDR3 is 14 amino acids long. The CDR3 reads CASSLRTGLNGYTF. The CDR3 DNA follows: TGTGCCAGCAGCTTAAGGACAGGGCTAAATGGCTACACCTTC.

The genes are TRBV27 and TRBJ1-2; the match to TRBD1 covers 9 bases. This CDR3 is built from 14 residues. Germline values: CDR1 MNHEY, CDR2 SMNVEV (reference sequence). Germline trimming cut 3 bases from V and 4 bases from J; bases unmatched to any gene: 3. The CDR3 nucleotides are TGTGCCAGCAGTTTCGGGACAGGGACCTATGGCTACACCTTC. It specifies CASSFGTGTYGYTF.

This clonotype was picked up a small number of times. The genes are TRBV20-1 and TRBJ2-3; TRBD2 agrees at 10 bases. Germline V gene sequence: CDR1 DFQATT, CDR2 SNEGSKA (reference sequence). The CDR3 covers 17 residues. The trim removed 0 bases at V and 0 bases at J, leaving 6 bases unmatched. DNA of the CDR3: TGCAGTGCTAGAGATCCTCTAGCGGGAGCCAGCACAGATACGCAGTATTTT. This codes for CSARDPLAGASTDTQYF.

This clonotype came up a few times. J is TRBJ1-2 and V is TRBV6-1; D uncertain. Germline V gene data show CDR1 as MNHNS and CDR2 as SASEGT. CDR3 length equals 11 residues. The V end lost 6 bases, the J end lost 7 bases, and 9 bases lay between the germline ends. The CDR3 sequence is CASRARGGYTF. The CDR3 DNA follows: TGTGCCAGCAGAGCCCGGGGTGGCTACACCTTC.

The chain links TRBV4-3 to TRBJ1-1, with 10 bases lining up with TRBD1. The CDR3 is 15 amino acids. V was clipped by 4 bases and J by 4 bases; unmatched bases: 6. The V gene's germline CDR1 is LGHNA and CDR2 YSLEER. The CDR3 protein is CASSPSDRGSTEAFF. CDR3 DNA sequence: TGCGCCAGCAGCCCTTCGGACAGGGGGTCCACTGAAGCTTTCTTT.

The sample holds a few counts of this clonotype. This chain connects TRBV20-1 to TRBJ2-3; 12 bases fit TRBD2. The ends lost 2 bases at V and 7 bases at J; junction bases unmatched: 4. Germline V gene sequence: CDR1 DFQATT, CDR2 SNEGSKA (reference sequence). The CDR3 consists of 14 residues. CDR3 region: CSARSSGGANTQYF. CDR3 coding DNA: TGCAGTGCTAGATCTAGCGGGGGGGCAAATACGCAGTATTTT.

The J gene is TRBJ1-2, the V gene TRBV4-3, with unresolved D. CDR1 LGHNA and CDR2 YSLEER come from the germline V gene. The V gene lost 0 bases and the J gene lost 3 bases, with 11 bases spanning the gap. This CDR3 is built from 15 residues. In DNA form, the CDR3 reads TGCGCCAGCAGCCAAGAGCGAGGGAGCTACTATGGCTACACCTTC. Protein sequence: CASSQERGSYYGYTF.

The table lists this clonotype with a few counts. The chain joins TRBV6-1 to TRBJ1-3, with D tentatively TRBD1 (6 bases). The CDR3 covers 16 residues. Trimming took off 2 bases at V and 3 bases at J, with 14 bases between the two ends. The germline V gene encodes CDR1 MNHNS and CDR2 SASEGT. As DNA, the CDR3 is TGTGCCAGCAGTGAACTGTCGGGGGGGCATGGAAACACCATATATTTT. Its translation: CASSELSGGHGNTIYF.

The V gene is TRBV20-1, the J gene TRBJ2-1; 10 nucleotides match TRBD2. The CDR3 spans 15 residues. Germline V CDR1 and CDR2: DFQATT, SNEGSKA (reference sequence). CDR3 sequence (DNA): TGCAGCCATAATAGCGGGGGGCGTGAGGGCAATGAGCAGTTCTTC. Its protein product is CSHNSGGREGNEQFF.

The chain has TRBV7-2 and TRBJ2-3; D is uncertain. The CDR3 has 9 residues. The V end was cut by 11 bases, the J end by 5 bases, with 5 bases between. In germline, CDR1 is SGHTA, CDR2 FQGNSA. The CDR3 nucleotides read TGTGCCGTTGGAGATACGCAGTATTTT. Residues: CAVGDTQYF.

The rearrangement joins TRBV18 to TRBJ1-2; D ambiguous. The V gene lost 5 bases and the J gene lost 0 bases, with 7 bases spanning the gap. Germline loops: CDR1 KGHSH, CDR2 LQKENI. The CDR3 loop spans 13 amino acids. This CDR3 is CASSTDANYGYTF. CDR3 sequence (DNA): TGTGCCAGCTCAACCGATGCTAACTATGGCTACACCTTC.

This chain uses TRBV20-1 with TRBJ1-1; D unclear. Germline V gene lookup returns CDR1 DFQATT and CDR2 SNEGSKA (reference sequence). Trimming removed 6 bases from V and 0 bases from J, with 14 bases in between. The CDR3 totals 14 residues. CDR3 loop: CSARLDNMNTEAFF. DNA for the CDR3: TGCAGTGCCCGACTAGACAACATGAACACTGAAGCTTTCTTT.

J is TRBJ1-2 and V is TRBV6-1, with TRBD1 identical over 9 bases. The CDR3 has 15 residues. Germline trimming cut 6 bases from V and 4 bases from J; bases unmatched to any gene: 9. Germline CDR1 MNHNS, CDR2 SASEGT. Here the CDR3 DNA reads TGTGCCAGCAGCCTGGACAGGGGAACCTTCTATGGCTACACCTTC. It specifies CASSLDRGTFYGYTF.

This sequence joins TRBV19 and TRBJ2-5, with D possibly TRBD1 on 6 matching bases. The V end was cut by 4 bases, the J end by 5 bases, with 14 bases between. Germline CDR1 reads LNHDA; CDR2 reads SQIVND (reference sequence). The CDR3 is made up of 14 amino acids. CDR3 coding DNA: TGTGCCAGTAGTACTAGGACAGAGGGGGAGACCCAGTACTTC. Residues: CASSTRTEGETQYF.

This clonotype was detected only a few times. V usage is TRBV20-1 and J usage is TRBJ1-1; 9 bases match TRBD1. The CDR3 runs to 15 residues. Germline V gene lookup returns CDR1 DFQATT and CDR2 SNEGSKA (reference sequence). V dropped 6 bases and J dropped 2; count of bases not matched to a gene: 10. The CDR3 protein is CSAPTGTGPNTEAFF. The CDR3 nucleotides are TGCAGTGCCCCGACCGGGACAGGGCCAAACACTGAAGCTTTCTTT.

This clonotype was counted only a few times. J is TRBJ2-5 and V is TRBV15; 7 bases line up with TRBD1. Germline values: CDR1 LNHNV, CDR2 YYDKDF (reference sequence). This CDR3 contains 16 residues. With V trimmed by 3 bases and J by 0 bases, 7 bases remained unmatched. The CDR3 DNA follows: TGTGCCACCAGCAGGACTACAGGGGTGTACCAAGAGACCCAGTACTTC. Residues: CATSRTTGVYQETQYF.